The 16 T cell receptor beta chains in this list originate from one sample, sequenced in a study of CD4+ T cells in melanoma. Measured with immunoSEQ multiplex PCR; TCRdb has only the in-frame clones, and not every one. The data hold thousands of clones, with around 67% observed a single time. The sequenced sample was cells from a culture (not recorded whether cultured in vitro). All receptors derive from a human donor with melanoma.

In this sample, this clone turned up a few times. An end of the junction does not agree with germline; a read error may underlie this. The genes are TRBV20-1 and TRBJ1-2, with no clear D. CDR3 size: 11 residues. Per the germline V gene, CDR1 is DFQATT and CDR2 is SNEGSKA (reference sequence). In nucleotides, the CDR3 is TGCAGTGCTAGAGTGGGTGGCAAGCGTTACTTC. This encodes CSARVGGKRYF.

This clone is labeled as large. The chain links TRBV5-4 to TRBJ1-2; 9 positions match TRBD1. Germline lookup yields CDR1 SGHNT and CDR2 YYREEE (reference sequence). The length of the CDR3 is 16 residues. The ends lost 5 bases at V and 0 bases at J; junction bases unmatched: 8. CDR3 in amino acids: CASSQAGQGANYGYTF. Written as DNA, the CDR3 is TGTGCCAGCAGTCAGGCGGGACAGGGAGCTAACTATGGCTACACCTTC.

The chain is built from TRBV4-2 and TRBJ1-4; D possibly corresponds to TRBD1 (5 bases). CDR1 LGHNA and CDR2 YNFKEQ come from the germline V gene. This CDR3 is 11 amino acids long. V was trimmed by 0 bases and J by 12 bases, leaving 5 bases between them. The CDR3 here is CASSQEGQLFF. In DNA, the CDR3 is TGTGCCAGCAGCCAAGAGGGGCAACTGTTTTTT.

The CDR3, as DNA: TGCGCCAGCAGCCGGGGTCCCGCCGATACGCAGTATTTT. Amino acid sequence: CASSRGPADTQYF. The genes are TRBV4-1 and TRBJ2-3, with D hard to call. This CDR3 contains 13 residues. The V end was cut by 4 bases, the J end by 6 bases, with 11 bases between. The germline V gene encodes CDR1 MGHRA and CDR2 YSYEKL.

The CDR3: CASSLDAGVNIQYF. DNA of the CDR3: TGTGCCAGCAGCTTAGACGCGGGGGTCAACATTCAGTACTTC. The chain links TRBV7-9 to TRBJ2-4; 7 nucleotides align to TRBD2. The CDR3 consists of 14 residues. Germline CDR1 reads SEHNR; CDR2 reads FQNEAQ (reference sequence). V was pared by 1 base and J by 7 bases, with 4 bases of the junction left unmatched.

The chain is built from TRBV29-1 and TRBJ2-3; the D gene is possibly TRBD2 (6 bases). The germline CDR1 and CDR2 sequences are SQVTM and ANQGSEA. V was clipped by 3 bases and J by 0 bases, with 10 bases between them. This CDR3 is built from 14 residues. The CDR3 DNA reads as TGCAGCGTTGATCCAGCGGGTAGCACAGATACGCAGTATTTT. Its protein is CSVDPAGSTDTQYF.

The chain is built from TRBV19 and TRBJ2-3; 8 bases agree with TRBD2. This CDR3 has 16 residues. Per germline, CDR1 LNHDA and CDR2 SQIVND (reference sequence). The V and J ends lost 6 bases and 5 bases, in that order; junction bases with no gene match: 13. The CDR3 region has the DNA TGTGCCAGTAGCAACTCCGCGGGGGGCCCGATAGATACGCAGTATTTT. It yields the protein CASSNSAGGPIDTQYF.

The rearrangement links TRBV6-5 to TRBJ1-1; TRBD1 agrees at 9 bases. This CDR3 comprises 13 residues. V lost 1 base, J lost 6 bases, and 0 bases stayed unmatched. The germline V gene encodes CDR1 MNHEY and CDR2 SVGAGI. The CDR3 is CASSYWTGAEAFF. CDR3 sequence (DNA): TGTGCCAGCAGTTACTGGACAGGGGCTGAAGCTTTCTTT.

V and J are TRBV27 and TRBJ1-6, with D possibly matching TRBD1 (5 bases). V was clipped by 0 bases and J by 4 bases, with 13 bases between them. Germline V lookup: CDR1 MNHEY, CDR2 SMNVEV (reference sequence). The CDR3 contains 17 residues. CDR3 bases: TGTGCCAGCAGTTTATCAGTTCGGGCAGGGTATAATTCACCCCTCCACTTT. It encodes CASSLSVRAGYNSPLHF.

In its sample, this clone is medium-sized. J is TRBJ2-7 and V is TRBV5-5; D perhaps matches TRBD2 (6 bases). Deletions cut 5 bases from V and 4 bases from J, with 7 bases between. The germline CDR1 and CDR2 sequences are SGHKS and YYEKEE (reference sequence). The CDR3 is made up of 11 amino acids. The CDR3 nucleotides read TGTGCCAGCAGGGGGGGATACGAGCAGTACTTC. This codes for CASRGGYEQYF.

V usage is TRBV19 and J usage is TRBJ2-1; D gene ambiguous. Germline V gene data show CDR1 as LNHDA and CDR2 as SQIVND (reference sequence). V shed 3 bases and J shed 2 bases, with 8 bases lying between them. This CDR3 has 14 amino acids. CDR3 loop: CASSMAATYNEQFF. The CDR3 nucleotides are TGTGCCAGTAGTATGGCAGCGACCTACAATGAGCAGTTCTTC.

This clone has just one count. This chain links TRBV6-5 with TRBJ1-1, with D possibly TRBD1 on 6 matching bases. Trimming took 8 bases from V and 5 from J, leaving 9 bases between them. Germline V gene data show CDR1 as MNHEY and CDR2 as SVGAGI. The CDR3 consists of 11 residues. CDR3 in amino acids: CASSRGTEAFF. In DNA, the CDR3 is TGTGCCAGCTCCAGGGGAACTGAAGCTTTCTTT.

This chain connects TRBV3-1 (or the pseudogene TRBV3-2) to TRBJ2-1; D remains ambiguous. The germline V gene encodes CDR1 LGHDT and CDR2 YNNKEL (reference sequence). This CDR3 is 12 amino acids long. The V end was cut by 1 base, the J end by 12 bases, with 10 bases between. The CDR3 nucleotides read TGTGCCAGCAGCCAAGTTTACGAAGGGCAGTTCTTC. Protein product: CASSQVYEGQFF.

The gene calls are TRBV14 and TRBJ2-1; D gene ambiguous. The V end lost 7 bases, the J end lost 4 bases, and 11 bases lay between the germline ends. Germline CDR1 SGHDN, CDR2 FVKESK. This CDR3 has 13 amino acids. CDR3 amino acids: CASKALVYNEQFF. In nucleotides, the CDR3 is TGTGCCAGCAAAGCCCTAGTGTACAATGAGCAGTTCTTC.

For this clone: The same CDR3 is also encoded by other DNA sequences in this sample. The rearrangement uses TRBV9 and TRBJ2-5, with 8 bases fitting TRBD2. The CDR3 sequence is 16 residues long. V lost 0 bases, J lost 1 base, and 5 bases stayed unmatched. Germline CDR1 SGDLS, CDR2 YYNGEE. This CDR3 reads CASSVGNGGGQETQYF. Written as DNA, the CDR3 is TGTGCCAGCAGCGTAGGGAACGGGGGGGGCCAAGAGACCCAGTACTTC.

The chain couples TRBV4-3 to TRBJ2-2; D is perhaps TRBD1 or TRBD2 (5 bases each). This CDR3 is 21 amino acids long. V shed 0 bases and J shed 1 base, with 24 bases lying between them. Looked up from germline, CDR1 is LGHNA and CDR2 is YSLEER. CDR3 residues: CASSQDPGRQPFPKNTGELFF. The CDR3 DNA reads TGCGCCAGCAGCCAAGATCCTGGGAGACAGCCGTTCCCTAAGAACACCGGGGAGCTGTTTTTT.